A single TCR beta chain is shown here with its context. Authors' methods: Estimated nucleated cell counts came from reference gene primer amplification. Sequenced by immunoSEQ multiplex PCR; TCRdb stores in-frame clones only, minus some. V and J calls and clone size are copied from that table; D and trimming were computed from the DNA. The sample lists around 140,000 clones, around 89% occurring once. This sample was included in a study of blood T cell repertoires in COVID-19. On the study more broadly: Samples taken during acute and convalescent COVID-19 were collected in the United States, Italy and Spain. From T cells, B-cell-depleted T cells, or PBMCs came the material, which was cDNA or gDNA.

Unmatched junction bases numbered 7, after V lost 4 bases and J lost 7 bases. The CDR3 runs to 14 residues. CDR1 and CDR2 (germline): SGHNT, YYREEE (reference sequence). Material for sequencing was peripheral blood. This receptor was taken from a man aged 50-60 years with active or convalescent COVID-19. The chain has TRBV5-4 and TRBJ2-1, with 8 positions matching TRBD1. In DNA, the CDR3 is TGTGCCAGCAGCGATCGGACAGGGAGAAATGAGCAGTTCTTC. Residues: CASSDRTGRNEQFF.